The source of this TCR beta chain is a study of beta chain features in type 1 diabetes. Whole-study findings and limits: Moderate but significant shortening of TCRB CDR3s was recorded in all four CD4+ subsets from Type 1 diabetes patients.

For this clone: The antigen remains unidentified.

Sequencing targeted expressed TCRB transcripts, as all isolated RNA had been reverse transcribed. Produced via immunoSEQ multiplex PCR; TCRdb's table is partial and in-frame only. The data show 300,000 or so clones, with roughly an eighth seen just once and 0.017% held by the top ten. Trimming stripped 0 bases from V and 3 bases from J, with 20 bases between. Germline loops: CDR1 SGHTA, CDR2 FQGNSA. There are 18 residues in the CDR3. This TCR came from a man aged 30-40 years with type 1 diabetes. Sequenced material: naive CD4+ T cells from blood. V is TRBV7-2 and J is TRBJ1-1; the D gene is possibly TRBD1 (5 bases). The CDR3 DNA is TGTGCCAGCAGCTTAGCGGGAAGTGTAAGAACAGGTCACACTGAAGCTTTCTTT. This translates into CASSLAGSVRTGHTEAFF.